This TCR beta chain was sequenced for a study of cytomegalovirus exposure and HLA in healthy donors. For the study at large: The same platform as the roughly 700 first-cohort repertoires was used for the 120 validation repertoires, a later analysis reported. Study outcomes and limitations: The tendency of first-cohort TCR clusters to co-occur in the 110 or so validation repertoires emerged from a later analysis. The authors enumerated 150 to 200 TCR beta chains as linked to cytomegalovirus. Specificity of three CMV-associated chains for CMV antigens was verified in vitro.

This clone was counted a few times. The antigen is unknown. This CDR3 spans 14 amino acids. V lost 3 bases and J lost 8, with 14 bases in between. The germline gives CDR1 MRHNA, CDR2 SNTAGT. Clones were sequenced by immunoSEQ multiplex PCR, and TCRdb holds only the in-frame ones, with some missing. The data show 150,000 to 200,000 clones, approximately 84% seen once. The sequencing sample was made of PBMCs. This TCR derives from a man aged 18 to 29 in good health and CMV-seropositive. The V gene is TRBV6-4, the J gene TRBJ2-1; weak D call: TRBD1 (6 bases). The CDR3 here is CASSEGTSGDEQFF. CDR3 sequence (DNA): TGTGCCAGCAGTGAAGGGACCTCAGGGGATGAGCAGTTCTTC.